The 27 T cell receptor beta chains reported below all come from one sample, sequenced in a study of control samples from healthy donors and cancer patients. The method was immunoSEQ multiplex PCR; TCRdb's version includes in-frame clones alone and lacks a portion of them. The table includes 110,000 to 150,000 clones, roughly 94% detected once. The sequenced material came from blood. These receptors were collected from a man aged 35 to 55 in good health.

A note on this clone: The sample contains more than one DNA sequence encoding this CDR3. V is TRBV6-1 and J is TRBJ1-2, with unresolved D. Germline CDR1 and CDR2: MNHNS and SASEGT. Between the trimmed V and J ends, which lost 2 bases and 2 bases, there was a span of 6 bases. The CDR3 sequence is 13 residues long. CDR3 sequence (DNA): TGTGCCAGCAGTGAACGCCGGAACTATGGCTACACCTTC. This gives the protein CASSERRNYGYTF.

This clone was observed once. This chain links TRBV24-1 with TRBJ2-1; 8 nucleotides agree with TRBD1. From germline, CDR1 is KGHDR and CDR2 SFDVKD. J lost 0 bases, V lost 3 bases, and 6 bases had no gene match. This CDR3 is built from 17 residues. The CDR3 reads CATSDPLGQGSYNEQFF. CDR3 DNA sequence: TGTGCCACCAGTGATCCCTTAGGACAGGGCTCCTACAATGAGCAGTTCTTC.

This chain uses TRBV9 with TRBJ2-2, with unresolved D. The germline V and J ends were trimmed by 2 bases and 6 bases, with 5 bases remaining between them. CDR3 length: 12 residues. Germline CDR1 reads SGDLS; CDR2 reads YYNGEE. CDR3 loop: CASSVYPGELFF. The CDR3 nucleotides are TGTGCCAGCAGCGTTTATCCCGGGGAGCTGTTTTTT.

V usage is TRBV24-1 and J usage is TRBJ1-1; TRBD1 agrees at 7 bases. Germline trimming cut 2 bases from V and 0 bases from J; bases unmatched to any gene: 8. This CDR3 is 17 amino acids long. Germline V CDR1 and CDR2: KGHDR, SFDVKD. The CDR3 DNA is TGTGCCACCAGTGATTCAGGGGGGGGGAGCATGAACACTGAAGCTTTCTTT. It is translated as CATSDSGGGSMNTEAFF.

This chain joins TRBV3-1 (or the pseudogene TRBV3-2) and TRBJ1-1, with no clear D. The CDR3 runs 13 residues. Looked up from germline, CDR1 is LGHDT and CDR2 is YNNKEL (reference sequence). The V gene lost 0 bases and the J gene lost 9 bases, with 11 bases spanning the gap. The DNA of the CDR3 is TGTGCCAGCAGCCAAGATACGACACGCCAAGCTTTCTTT. This codes for CASSQDTTRQAFF.

This chain joins TRBV11-2 and TRBJ2-1; TRBD1 matches at 10 bases. CDR3 size: 13 residues. V shed 5 bases and J 8 bases; nucleotides not matched to a gene: 3. Germline CDR1 is SGHAT and CDR2 is FQNNGV. The CDR3 DNA reads as TGTGCCAGCAGCCTGGGGACAGGGGATGAGCAGTTCTTC. Encoded protein: CASSLGTGDEQFF.

The V gene is TRBV18, the J gene TRBJ2-7, with 9 bases matching TRBD2. The CDR3 has 16 residues. Trimming at V came to 6 bases and at J to 0 bases, leaving 9 bases not matched to a gene. Germline values: CDR1 KGHSH, CDR2 LQKENI. CDR3 nucleotide sequence: TGTGCCAGCTCCCCCAGAGGACTAGCGCCCTCCTACGAGCAGTACTTC. Protein product: CASSPRGLAPSYEQYF.

J is TRBJ1-6 and V is TRBV5-1; D remains unclear. Trimming pared 0 bases from V and 1 base from J, leaving 5 bases between. CDR1 is SGHRS, CDR2 YFSETQ, per germline. The CDR3 is 15 residues long. The CDR3 loop is CASSLEGSYNSPLHF. Written as DNA, the CDR3 is TGCGCCAGCAGCTTGGAGGGATCCTATAATTCACCCCTCCACTTT.

The chain carries TRBV12-3 or TRBV12-4 and TRBJ2-7; D not certain. The length of the CDR3 is 12 residues. V was cut by 2 bases and J by 2 bases, with 4 bases left in between. The CDR3 loop is CASSLSPYEQYF. As DNA, the CDR3 is TGTGCCAGCAGTTTATCTCCCTACGAGCAGTACTTC.

Written as DNA, the CDR3 is TGTGCCAGCAGTGAAGCGATCCGGGGGATCACCGGGGAGCTGTTTTTT. This gives the protein CASSEAIRGITGELFF. The chain couples TRBV6-1 to TRBJ2-2; TRBD2 might be the D (6 bases). Germline V gene sequence: CDR1 MNHNS, CDR2 SASEGT. The CDR3 consists of 16 residues. Trimming removed 0 bases at V and 4 bases at J, with 12 bases between.

The genes are TRBV10-2 and TRBJ1-3, with D unclear. The CDR3 has 14 residues. Trimming removed 2 bases at V and 4 bases at J, with 9 bases between. Germline lookup yields CDR1 WSHSY and CDR2 SAAADI. CDR3 in DNA: TGCGCCAGCAGTGAGGGGGTTGGAGGAAACACCATATATTTT. Translation gives CASSEGVGGNTIYF.

In the case of this clone: The junction departs from germline at one end; a sequencing error may be responsible. The chain employs TRBV12-3 or TRBV12-4 and TRBJ1-5; D is unclear. This CDR3 has 13 amino acids. CDR3 in amino acids: CASIHRLNRPQHF. The CDR3 coding sequence is TGTGCCAGCATTCACAGATTGAATCGGCCCCAGCATTTT.

The chain couples TRBV5-6 to TRBJ2-7; D may correspond to TRBD1 or TRBD2 (5 bases each). The CDR3 is 15 residues long. Trimming took 4 bases from V and 2 from J, leaving 16 bases between them. The germline CDR1 and CDR2 sequences are SGHDT and YYEEEE. CDR3: CASSTVRDGTYEQYF. CDR3 coding DNA: TGTGCCAGCAGCACAGTCCGGGACGGGACCTACGAGCAGTACTTC.

This chain connects TRBV9 to TRBJ2-7; 12 bases match TRBD2. This CDR3 region has 17 residues. After removal of 5 bases from V and 3 bases from J, the junction contained 12 bases not matched to a gene. The V gene's germline CDR1 is SGDLS and CDR2 YYNGEE. The CDR3 DNA reads as TGTGCCAGCAGTGGGACAGCCCGGACTAGCGGGGTCTACGAGCAGTACTTC. It codes for CASSGTARTSGVYEQYF.

The CDR3 here is CASSLNRGSYNEQFF. As DNA, the CDR3 is TGCGCCAGCAGCTTGAACAGGGGATCCTACAATGAGCAGTTCTTC. This chain connects TRBV5-1 to TRBJ2-1; 7 nucleotides match TRBD1. The CDR3 spans 15 residues. V was pared by 1 base and J by 1 base, with 2 bases of the junction left unmatched. The germline gives CDR1 SGHRS, CDR2 YFSETQ. Complete variable domain (other parts from reference TRBV5-1 and TRBJ2-1): KAGVTQTPRYLIKTRGQQVTLSCSPISGHRSVSWYQQTPGQGLQFLFEYFSETQRNKGNFPGRFSGRQFSNSRSEMNVSTLELGDSALYLCASSLNRGSYNEQFFGPGTRLTVL.

CDR3 loop: CASKRGRANTEAFF. CDR3 DNA: TGTGCCAGCAAGAGAGGACGGGCCAACACTGAAGCTTTCTTT. The chain has TRBV6-5 and TRBJ1-1; the D is unclear. Germline CDR1 MNHEY, CDR2 SVGAGI. The CDR3 covers 14 residues. V dropped 7 bases and J dropped 2 bases, with 14 bases sitting between them.

This clone was observed a single time. This chain connects TRBV6-2 or TRBV6-3 to TRBJ2-1, with D possibly matching TRBD1 (6 bases). Germline loops: CDR1 MNHEY, CDR2 SVGEGT. The CDR3 spans 20 residues. V was trimmed by 4 bases and J by 2 bases, leaving 27 bases between them. The CDR3 sequence is CASSSVSTGSLSRTYNEQFF. The DNA for the CDR3 is TGTGCCAGCAGTTCCGTGAGCACAGGGTCCCTTTCTCGAACCTACAATGAGCAGTTCTTC.

Written as DNA, the CDR3 is TGTGCCAGCAGCTCAGGGGTGGAGACCCAGTACTTC. It translates to CASSSGVETQYF. The chain recombines TRBV7-9 with TRBJ2-5; D is possibly TRBD1 (6 bases). Trimming took off 4 bases at V and 5 bases at J, with 8 bases between the two ends. The germline gives CDR1 SEHNR, CDR2 FQNEAQ (reference sequence). This CDR3 is built from 12 residues.

This rearrangement joins TRBV2 to TRBJ1-6; D is possibly TRBD1 (6 bases). This CDR3 has 16 residues. The V end was cut by 6 bases, the J end by 7 bases, with 19 bases between. Per the germline V gene, CDR1 is SNHLY and CDR2 is FYNNEI. CDR3 in DNA: TGTGCCAGCAGCCGAAGAACTGGACAGAAAAATTCACCCCTCCACTTT. It translates to CASSRRTGQKNSPLHF.

The chain uses TRBV29-1 and TRBJ2-3, with 8 bases aligning to TRBD1. Germline V gives CDR1 SQVTM, CDR2 ANQGSEA. V was pared by 7 bases and J by 1 base, with 4 bases of the junction left unmatched. This CDR3 spans 13 amino acids. The CDR3 sequence is CSASTGGTDTQYF. DNA of the CDR3: TGCAGCGCCTCGACAGGGGGCACAGATACGCAGTATTTT.

V is TRBV4-3 and J is TRBJ2-7; D is undetermined. V lost 0 bases, J lost 3 bases, and 15 bases lay in between. Germline-derived CDR1 and CDR2 are LGHNA and YSLEER. The CDR3 is made up of 16 amino acids. CDR3 region: CASSQDLSPEDYEQYF. CDR3 bases: TGCGCCAGCAGCCAAGATCTCTCCCCCGAGGACTACGAGCAGTACTTC.

This chain links TRBV24-1 with TRBJ1-5, with 8 bases aligning to TRBD1. Germline V gene lookup returns CDR1 KGHDR and CDR2 SFDVKD. CDR3 length equals 13 residues. V lost 4 bases, J lost 7 bases, and 2 bases stayed unmatched. The CDR3: CATSEGTGQPQHF. The CDR3 coding sequence is TGTGCCACCAGTGAGGGGACAGGACAGCCCCAGCATTTT.

J is TRBJ1-2 and V is TRBV7-8; D is uncertain. V was shortened by 1 base and J by 2 bases, with 11 bases between the two germline ends. CDR1 and CDR2 (germline): SGHVS, FQNEAQ. The length of the CDR3 is 15 residues. CDR3 DNA: TGTGCCAGCAGCTTAGGTACCGGCGTCAACTATGGCTACACCTTC. It translates to CASSLGTGVNYGYTF.

The chain joins TRBV7-3 to TRBJ2-2; 10 nucleotides line up with TRBD2. This CDR3 is built from 22 residues. The J segment lost 0 bases and the V segment lost 2 bases, leaving 18 bases of the junction unmatched. CDR1 and CDR2 from the germline V gene are SGHTA and FQGTGA. The CDR3, as DNA: TGTGCCAGCAGCTTATGGGGCGCGCTAGCGGGAGTGACGAACGCGAACACCGGGGAGCTGTTTTTT. This codes for CASSLWGALAGVTNANTGELFF.

The chain uses TRBV6-2 or TRBV6-3 and TRBJ2-7, with 8 bases fitting TRBD1. Trimming at V came to 5 bases and at J to 3 bases, leaving 6 bases not matched to a gene. Per the germline V gene, CDR1 is MNHEY and CDR2 is SVGEGT. The CDR3 extends over 14 amino acids. In DNA, the CDR3 is TGTGCCAGCAGTCTCCGCGGACAGGGCTACGAGCAGTACTTC. Protein product: CASSLRGQGYEQYF.

The chain couples TRBV5-1 to TRBJ1-6; no reliable D call. This CDR3 is 18 amino acids long. V lost 0 bases and J 7 bases, leaving 20 bases between the germline ends. CDR1 is SGHRS, CDR2 YFSETQ, per germline. The CDR3 region is CASSLAGVTRDVNSPLHF. The DNA of the CDR3 is TGCGCCAGCAGCTTGGCCGGCGTGACACGAGATGTAAATTCACCCCTCCACTTT.

V and J are TRBV18 and TRBJ1-2; D is ambiguous. This CDR3 has 15 residues. V dropped 0 bases and J dropped 6 bases, with 14 bases sitting between them. Germline lookup yields CDR1 KGHSH and CDR2 LQKENI. The CDR3 spells CASSPPWRARNGYTF. The CDR3 DNA is TGTGCCAGCTCACCACCGTGGAGGGCTCGGAATGGCTACACCTTC.